A selection of T cell receptor beta chains follows, all from one sample in a study of T-cell memory formation after mild COVID-19. TCRdb called the 5' RACE reads again in MiXCR, with one record for every CDR3 protein. Among about 400,000 distinct CDR3 sequences, 20% to 30% were seen once, and the ten largest hold around 13%. The material sequenced was PBMCs or a T cell subset sorted from them (not recorded which). All receptors come from an adult woman who had mild COVID-19 (a few samples of this study predate the infection). Cell type and time point are not known. Both conserved end residues are part of each CDR3. A D gene is named only where the DNA matches it firmly. Expanded clones are given a class, and other clones once, few, many or no size at all.

clone_size j_call v_call d_call cdr3_nt cdr3_aa
NA TRBJ2-7 TRBV6-2/TRBV6-3 NA TGTGCCAGCAGTTACGCCCCTCGGGCGGCCTACGAGCAGTACTTC CASSYAPRAAYEQYF
NA TRBJ1-5 TRBV20-1 TRBD1 TGCAGTGCTAGGGGACAGGGTTTTAGCAATCAGCCCCAGCATTTT CSARGQGFSNQPQHF
NA TRBJ2-2 TRBV19 TRBD1 TGTGCCAGTAGTCCCAGGGGGACAGGGGCGACCGGGGAGCTGTTTTTT CASSPRGTGATGELFF
NA TRBJ1-1 TRBV20-1 NA TGCAGTGCTAGAGATCCCGCCGGGGGGGACATTGAAGCTTTCTTT CSARDPAGGDIEAFF
NA TRBJ1-3 TRBV6-4 NA TGTGCCAGCAGAGCTGGACCTACAGGAAACACCATATATTTT CASRAGPTGNTIYF
NA TRBJ1-1 TRBV12-3/TRBV12-4 NA TGTGCCAGCAGGGTAGGACAGACCACTGAAGCTTTCTTT CASRVGQTTEAFF
NA TRBJ1-5 TRBV2 TRBD1 TGTGCCAGCCAGGGGGGCGAGGGCAATCAGCCCCAGCATTTT CASQGGEGNQPQHF
NA TRBJ1-5 TRBV19 NA TGTGCCAGTACTCGGCGGACAGTCAATCAGCCCCAGCATTTT CASTRRTVNQPQHF
NA TRBJ2-2 TRBV15 NA TGTGCCACCCCGGGACACCACACCGGGGAGCTGTTTTTT CATPGHHTGELFF
NA TRBJ2-7 TRBV7-6 TRBD2 TGTGCCAGCACCTCGCCGGGGGGCGAGCAGTACTTC CASTSPGGEQYF
few TRBJ2-7 TRBV12-3/TRBV12-4 TRBD2 TGTGCCAGCAGTTTTTGGGCTAGCGGGAAATCCTACGAGCAGTACTTC CASSFWASGKSYEQYF
NA TRBJ2-2 TRBV12-3/TRBV12-4 NA TGTGCCAGCAACCCCAGGGAGGAGAACACCGGGGAGCTGTTTTTT CASNPREENTGELFF
NA TRBJ2-2 TRBV7-2 TRBD1 TGTGCCAGCAGCTTAGTAGGGGGCGCGATTCGAGCCGGGGAGCTGTTTTTT CASSLVGGAIRAGELFF
few TRBJ2-7 TRBV7-9 NA TGTGCCAGCAGCCCAGGAGGGTTTGAGCAGTACTTC CASSPGGFEQYF
NA TRBJ1-4 TRBV5-1 NA TGCGCCAGCAGCTTGGGAGCCGATGAAAAACTGTTTTTT CASSLGADEKLFF
NA TRBJ2-5 TRBV7-6 TRBD2 TGTGCCAGCAGAGACAGCGGGGCCAACCAAGAGACCCAGTACTTC CASRDSGANQETQYF
few TRBJ1-1 TRBV6-1 NA TGTGCCAGCAGTGTATGGCAGGGCACTGAAGCTTTCTTT CASSVWQGTEAFF
few TRBJ2-6 TRBV25-1 TRBD1 TGTGCCAGCAGTAACGTACCGGGACAGGGCATTTCTGGGGCCAACGTCCTGACTTTC CASSNVPGQGISGANVLTF
many TRBJ2-1 TRBV7-8 NA TGTGCCAGCAGCTTAGCGACCGCGGTTAAACCTTTAAATGAGCAGTTCTTC CASSLATAVKPLNEQFF
medium-sized TRBJ2-6 TRBV4-3 TRBD2 TGCGCCAGCAGCCAAGATGGGACTAGCTCTGGGGCCAACGTCCTGACTTTC CASSQDGTSSGANVLTF
few TRBJ1-6 TRBV7-2 NA TGTGCCAGCAGCTGGGCGGACATAAGAAATGGCTCACCCCTCCACTTT CASSWADIRNGSPLHF
NA TRBJ2-7 TRBV25-1 NA TGTGCCAGCAGTGGAATAAGAAGGCCCTACGAGCAGTACTTC CASSGIRRPYEQYF
many TRBJ1-1 TRBV20-1 NA TGCAGTGCTAGAGTGAACACTGAAGCTTTCTTT CSARVNTEAFF
NA TRBJ2-3 TRBV15 TRBD2 TGTGCCACCAGCAGAGATGCGCTAGCGGGGGGGTTTACGCAGTATTTT CATSRDALAGGFTQYF
few TRBJ1-1 TRBV5-1 NA TGCGCCAGCAGCTTCCTCTTCTCGGGCAGCCAGGGTAGAAACACTGAAGCTTTCTTT CASSFLFSGSQGRNTEAFF
few TRBJ2-5 TRBV3-1 NA TGTGCCAGCAGCCAGGACCGCCGGGGAGAGACCCAGTACTTC CASSQDRRGETQYF
few TRBJ1-5 TRBV20-1 NA TGCAGTGCTAGTAGGGCCGGCCAGCCCCAGCATTTT CSASRAGQPQHF
NA TRBJ2-5 TRBV7-2 TRBD2 TGTGCCAGCAGCCCCCAGTCGACTAGCGGGAGTCAGACCCAGTACTTC CASSPQSTSGSQTQYF
NA TRBJ2-1 TRBV2 NA TGTGCCAGCAATACTTGGAATGAGCAGTTCTTC CASNTWNEQFF